This T cell receptor beta chain emerged from a study of response to subunit inactivated influenza vaccine. This clonotype was seen ten or more times. TCRdb re-called the RT-PCR reads through MiXCR, storing one row per CDR3 protein. The sample lists hundreds of thousands of distinct CDR3 sequences, 20% to 25% seen once, with more than 8.5% in the top ten. Germline CDR1 and CDR2: MGHRA and YSYEKL. Trimming took off 0 bases at V and 2 bases at J, with 10 bases between the two ends. The CDR3 consists of 15 residues. The source is a man aged 50 to 69 who received an inactivated influenza vaccine. The sample consisted of PBMCs from blood, taken 21 months after vaccination. The V and J genes are TRBV4-1 and TRBJ1-2; D may be TRBD1 (6 bases). The CDR3 DNA sequence: TGCGCCAGCAGCCAAGACCCAGGGGTAAACTATGGCTACACCTTC. Translated, it gives CASSQDPGVNYGYTF.